These 21 T cell receptor beta chains came from one sample sequenced in a study of tissue T cells after allogeneic stem cell transplantation. Profiled with immunoSEQ multiplex PCR; TCRdb holds only in-frame clones, not every one. The sample carries about 540 clones, more than 50% recorded once. Sequencing was done on a sample of liver tissue. These receptors came from a female BALB/c mouse in good health. The MHC haplotype of the strain is H2-d.

A remark on this clone: The gene symbols are mouse symbols. The read is 1 residue too short to cover the CDR3 end, so that end is filled in from the germline J gene. The chain recombines TRBV4 with TRBJ2-5; TRBD2 matches 7 bases. Germline V gene sequence: CDR1 LGHDT, CDR2 YNNKQL (reference sequence). With V trimmed by 6 bases and J by 1 base, 4 bases remained unmatched. CDR3 size: 14 residues. This chain's CDR3 is CASSPDWDQDTQYF. CDR3 bases read: TGTGCCAGCAGTCCCGACTGGGACCAAGACACCCAGTAC.

Comments on this clone: Genes and germline are mouse. The CDR3 sequence: CASGVGVNQDTQYF. Incomplete CDR3 DNA: TGTGCCAGCGGTGTGGGGGTTAACCAAGACACCCAGTAC. The chain combines TRBV13-2 with TRBJ2-5; weak D call: TRBD2 (6 bases). The read finishes 1 residue shy of the CDR3 end, and the germline J gene is used to complete it. Germline values: CDR1 NNHNN, CDR2 SYGAGS (reference sequence). This CDR3 contains 14 residues. Trimming took off 3 bases at V and 0 bases at J, with 8 bases between the two ends.

This clone has only a few counts. The gene names given are mouse names. The read falls 1 residue short of the CDR3 end, and the missing part is taken from the germline J gene. This chain connects TRBV13-1 to TRBJ2-7; D call uncertain. From germline, CDR1 is NSHNY and CDR2 SYGAGN. V gave up 2 bases and J gave up 4 bases, with 4 bases separating them. The CDR3 is made up of 11 amino acids. The CDR3 DNA, read in part, is TGTGCCAGCAGTGAAGGATATGAACAGTAC. Translating gives CASSEGYEQY. Given in full, the CDR3 is CASSEGYEQYF.

This clone was seen a few times. These gene names are mouse names. The read comes to an end 1 residue before the CDR3 does, leaving the germline J gene to fill in the end. The J gene is TRBJ2-7, the V gene TRBV19, with 8 bases aligning to TRBD2. The CDR3 is 14 amino acids. Germline lookup yields CDR1 FNHDT and CDR2 SITEND (reference sequence). The junction had 2 bases not matched to a gene; V was cut back by 3 bases and J by 0 bases. CDR3 sequence: CASSKTGASYEQYF. The part of the CDR3 DNA that was read is TGTGCCAGCAGTAAGACTGGGGCCTCCTATGAACAGTAC.

As for this clone: Gene names are the mouse ones. The read ends 1 residue before the CDR3 terminus; that terminus is restored from the germline J gene. V and J are TRBV29 and TRBJ2-7; unclear D gene. In germline, CDR1 is MSHET, CDR2 SYDVDS. This CDR3 spans 12 amino acids. Trimming removed 7 bases from V and 5 bases from J, with 12 bases in between. CDR3 DNA, as far as it was read: TGTGCTAGCAACCGGGGAGGGAATGAACAGTAC. Translation gives CASNRGGNEQY. The full CDR3 is CASNRGGNEQYF.

To note about this clone: The gene symbols are mouse symbols. The CDR3 end lies 1 residue beyond the end of the read and is filled in from the germline J gene. The chain recombines TRBV24 with TRBJ1-2; maybe TRBD1 (5 bases). The ends were cut back, 5 bases at V and 4 bases at J, with 8 bases in the middle. This CDR3 spans 12 amino acids. From germline, CDR1 is KGHTA and CDR2 FRNEEI. The part of the CDR3 DNA that was read is TGTGCCAGCAGTTCTCAGGGCTCCGACTACACC. Translating it yields CASSSQGSDYT. The entire CDR3 sequence reads CASSSQGSDYTF.

As for this clone: Gene names refer to mouse genes. The read ends 1 residue shy of where the CDR3 ends; the end is completed using the germline J gene. This chain links TRBV1 with TRBJ1-6; the D gene is possibly TRBD1 (5 bases). TRBJ1-6 has ORF status, its function being uncertain. Deletions cut 0 bases from V and 13 bases from J, with 10 bases between. The CDR3 extends over 13 amino acids. Germline assignment: CDR1 NSQYPW and CDR2 LRSPGD (reference sequence). The chain's CDR3 is CTCSADPGHPLYF. The covered CDR3 bases are TGCACCTGCAGTGCAGATCCGGGGCATCCCCTCTAC.

Comment on this clone: Mouse names are used for the genes. Read sequence stops 1 residue before the CDR3 end, and the germline J gene provides the missing end. This chain joins TRBV13-3 and TRBJ1-2; D perhaps matches TRBD1 (6 bases). V gave up 2 bases and J gave up 2 bases, with 7 bases separating them. Germline V lookup: CDR1 NNHDY, CDR2 SYVADS. This CDR3 spans 13 amino acids. The CDR3 spells CASSDQGNSDYTF. CDR3 bases read: TGTGCCAGCAGTGACCAGGGGAACTCCGACTACACC.

With respect to this clone: Gene names and germline refer to mouse. The read is 1 residue too short to cover the CDR3 end, so that end is filled in from the germline J gene. At the DNA level, this CDR3 is encoded by other sequences in the same sample as well. The J gene is TRBJ2-7, the V gene TRBV5; D is unclear. V was clipped by 3 bases and J by 4 bases, with 10 bases between them. Germline CDR1 is LGHNA and CDR2 is YNLKQL (reference sequence). This CDR3 has 13 residues. The covered CDR3 bases are TGTGCCAGCAGCCAGGAAGGGCAATATGAACAGTAC. Translation: CASSQEGQYEQY. The entire CDR3 is CASSQEGQYEQYF.

A remark on this clone: All gene names here are mouse names. The CDR3 extends 1 residue past the end of the read, so its final part is completed from the germline J gene. The gene calls are TRBV29 and TRBJ2-4; D uncertain. V lost 0 bases, J lost 0 bases, and 7 bases lay in between. This CDR3 region has 15 residues. Germline V lookup: CDR1 MSHET, CDR2 SYDVDS. The DNA read from the CDR3 is TGTGCTAGCAGTTTATCACAGTCTAGTCAAAACACCTTGTAC. The encoded protein is CASSLSQSSQNTLY. The full CDR3 reads CASSLSQSSQNTLYF.

This clone was seen a handful of times. Gene names refer to mouse genes. The CDR3 here is CTCSADPAGDEQYF. The sequenced part of the CDR3 DNA is TGCACCTGCAGTGCAGATCCGGCAGGGGATGAACAGTAC. The chain combines TRBV1 with TRBJ2-7, with D tentatively TRBD1 (6 bases). The CDR3 end lies 1 residue beyond the end of the read and is filled in from the germline J gene. The germline V gene has CDR1 NSQYPW and CDR2 LRSPGD (reference sequence). Trimming removed 0 bases from V and 5 bases from J, with 11 bases in between. The CDR3 spans 14 residues.

Turning to this clone: Gene names follow the mouse nomenclature. CDR3 DNA, as far as it was read: TGTGCCAGCGGTTCCATCCAAGACACCCAGTAC. Protein product: CASGSIQDTQY. The CDR3, in full, reads CASGSIQDTQYF. The chain joins TRBV13-2 to TRBJ2-5; D call uncertain. The sequenced fragment ends 1 residue before the CDR3 boundary, so the rest is inferred from the germline J gene. Trimming removed 4 bases from V and 2 bases from J, with 5 bases in between. This CDR3 has 12 residues. Germline V lookup: CDR1 NNHNN, CDR2 SYGAGS (reference sequence).

Regarding this clone: Any gene name here is a mouse gene name. The read stops 1 residue short of the end of the CDR3; the missing end is completed from the germline J gene. The rearrangement joins TRBV5 to TRBJ2-5, with D possibly being TRBD1 or TRBD2 (5 bases each). The CDR3 spans 14 residues. The ends were cut back, 3 bases at V and 0 bases at J, with 7 bases in the middle. CDR1 is LGHNA and CDR2 is YNLKQL in the germline V gene (reference sequence). The CDR3 bases that were read are TGTGCCAGCAGCCACCGGGACAACCAAGACACCCAGTAC. This gives the protein CASSHRDNQDTQY. The whole CDR3 is CASSHRDNQDTQYF.

Details on this clone: Here the gene names and germline are mouse. The read ends 1 residue shy of where the CDR3 ends; the end is completed using the germline J gene. The V call is TRBV29, the J call TRBJ2-2; perhaps TRBD1 as D (6 bases). CDR3 length: 14 residues. Germline lookup yields CDR1 MSHET and CDR2 SYDVDS. Trimming removed 4 bases from V and 1 base from J, with 7 bases in between. This CDR3 is CASSSGQNTGQLYF. The sequenced CDR3 bases are TGTGCTAGCAGTTCGGGACAAAACACCGGGCAGCTCTAC.

This clone was observed a few times. Germline and genes: mouse. The read halts 1 residue ahead of the CDR3 end, with the missing end drawn from the germline J gene. The chain recombines TRBV13-2 with TRBJ1-3, with TRBD1 identical over 8 bases. V lost 1 base to trimming and J lost 2 bases; unmatched junction nucleotides: 2. Germline V gives CDR1 NNHNN, CDR2 SYGAGS (reference sequence). The CDR3 contains 15 residues. The DNA read from the CDR3 is TGTGCCAGCGGTGATCAGACAGGGGCTGGAAATACGCTCTAT. Translated, it gives CASGDQTGAGNTLY. The whole CDR3 sequence reads CASGDQTGAGNTLYF.

On this clone: The genes and germline here are from mouse. The observed sequence ends 1 residue before the CDR3 terminus, with the missing tail filled in from the germline J gene. V gene TRBV13-2 combines with J gene TRBJ1-5; tentatively, D is TRBD1 (6 bases). This CDR3 is 15 amino acids long. Germline CDR1 is NNHNN and CDR2 is SYGAGS (reference sequence). Trimming stripped 2 bases from V and 0 bases from J, with 9 bases between. The CDR3 region is CASGEGDINNQAPLF. CDR3 bases read: TGTGCCAGCGGTGAAGGGGACATTAACAACCAGGCTCCGCTT.

This clone was seen a handful of times. Gene and germline names: mouse. From the germline J gene comes the end of the CDR3, since the read stops 1 residue before it. The chain carries TRBV19 and TRBJ2-2, with D unclear. V was shortened by 5 bases and J by 2 bases, with 4 bases between the two germline ends. This CDR3 region has 12 residues. Germline V gene lookup returns CDR1 FNHDT and CDR2 SITEND (reference sequence). This chain's CDR3 is CASSLNTGQLYF. The sequenced part of the CDR3 DNA is TGTGCCAGCAGCCTTAACACCGGGCAGCTCTAC. Supplemented by reference TRBV19 and TRBJ2-2, the full variable domain reads GGIITQTPKFLIGQEGQKLTLKCQQNFNHDTMYWYRQDSGKGLRLIYYSITENDLQKGDLSEGYDASREKKSSFSLTVTSAQKNEMAVFLCASSLNTGQLYFGEGSKLTVL.

Concerning this clone: The genes are named according to mouse. The read terminates 1 residue ahead of where the CDR3 ends, so the germline J gene completes it. The chain combines TRBV13-2 with TRBJ2-5, with TRBD2 matching 12 bases. Germline CDR1 and CDR2: NNHNN and SYGAGS (reference sequence). Trimming removed 0 bases from V and 3 bases from J; junction bases left unmatched: 5. The CDR3 is 17 residues long. The CDR3 bases that were read are TGTGCCAGCGGTGATGCAAAGACTGGGGGGGCTCAAGACACCCAGTAC. Its translation: CASGDAKTGGAQDTQY. The CDR3 in full is CASGDAKTGGAQDTQYF.

This clone appeared a few times. These gene names are mouse names. The sequence runs out 1 residue before the end of the CDR3; the remainder is reconstructed from the germline J gene. The chain links TRBV14 to TRBJ2-7; D gene unclear. Trimming left V 5 bases short and J 7 bases short, with 13 bases between. Germline-derived CDR1 and CDR2 are SGHDT and FRDEAV. The CDR3 is 12 amino acids. This CDR3 reads CASRLGSGEQYF. The sequenced CDR3 bases are TGTGCCAGCAGACTAGGGAGTGGGGAACAGTAC.

About this clone itself: Here the gene names and germline are mouse. Read coverage stops 1 residue before the CDR3 terminus; the germline J gene supplies the remainder. The chain links TRBV4 to TRBJ1-4; perhaps TRBD1 as D (5 bases). The CDR3 contains 13 residues. The V gene's germline CDR1 is LGHDT and CDR2 YNNKQL (reference sequence). V lost 6 bases and J lost 7, with 12 bases in between. The DNA read from the CDR3 is TGTGCCAGCAGTGGGACGCGGACCGAAAGATTATTT. Translating it yields CASSGTRTERLF. The full CDR3 sequence reads CASSGTRTERLFF. The full variable domain, completed using reference TRBV4 and TRBJ1-4, is ETAVFQTPNYHVTQVGNEVSFNCKQTLGHDTMYWYKQDSKKLLKIMFSYNNKQLIVNETVPRRFSPQSSDKAHLNLRIKSVEPEDSAVYLCASSGTRTERLFFGHGTKLSVL.

Concerning this clone: Mouse gene names apply. The read ends 1 residue shy of where the CDR3 ends; the end is completed using the germline J gene. The rearrangement joins TRBV13-2 to TRBJ1-1; D might be TRBD1 (6 bases). With 2 bases removed from V and 3 bases from J, the gap between germline ends came to 14 bases. The CDR3 runs to 15 residues. Germline CDR1 is NNHNN and CDR2 is SYGAGS (reference sequence). The CDR3 DNA, read in part, is TGTGCCAGCGGTGACGCGGGGGGGCCGCACACAGAAGTCTTC. It codes for CASGDAGGPHTEVF. The full CDR3 sequence reads CASGDAGGPHTEVFF.